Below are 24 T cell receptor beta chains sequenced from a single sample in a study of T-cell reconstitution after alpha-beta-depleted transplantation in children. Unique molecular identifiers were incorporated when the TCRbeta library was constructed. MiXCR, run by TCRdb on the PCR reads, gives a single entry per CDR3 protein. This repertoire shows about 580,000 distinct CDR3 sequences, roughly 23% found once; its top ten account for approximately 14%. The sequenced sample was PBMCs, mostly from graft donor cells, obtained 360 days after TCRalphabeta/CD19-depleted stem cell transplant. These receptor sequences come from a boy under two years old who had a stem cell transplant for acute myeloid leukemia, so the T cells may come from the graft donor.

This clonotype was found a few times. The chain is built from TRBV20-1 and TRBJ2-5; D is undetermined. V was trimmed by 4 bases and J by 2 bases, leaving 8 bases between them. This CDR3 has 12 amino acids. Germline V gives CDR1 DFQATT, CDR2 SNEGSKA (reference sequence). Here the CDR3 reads CSATLGQETQYF. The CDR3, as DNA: TGCAGTGCTACCCTCGGGCAAGAGACCCAGTACTTC.

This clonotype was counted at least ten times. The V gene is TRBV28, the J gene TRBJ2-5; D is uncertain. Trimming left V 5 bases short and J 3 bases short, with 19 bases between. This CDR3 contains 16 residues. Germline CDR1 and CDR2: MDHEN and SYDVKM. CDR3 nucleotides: TGTGCCAGCAGTCCCCGACAAAGAGCCAGCAAAGAGACCCAGTACTTC. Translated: CASSPRQRASKETQYF.

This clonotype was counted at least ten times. CDR3 region: CASSLELAGGQREQYF. The CDR3 DNA reads as TGTGCCAGCAGCTTAGAACTAGCGGGGGGGCAACGGGAGCAGTACTTC. This chain uses TRBV7-2 with TRBJ2-7; TRBD2 matches 13 bases. Germline CDR1 SGHTA, CDR2 FQGNSA. CDR3 length equals 16 residues. V lost 1 base and J lost 7; bases outside the gene matches: 7.

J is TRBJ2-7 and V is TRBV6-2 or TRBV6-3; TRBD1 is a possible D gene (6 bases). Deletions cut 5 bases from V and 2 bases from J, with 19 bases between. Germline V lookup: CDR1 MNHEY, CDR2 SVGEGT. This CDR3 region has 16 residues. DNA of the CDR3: TGTGCCAGCAGTGTGAACCGGGACACTCGAACCTACGAGCAGTACTTC. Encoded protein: CASSVNRDTRTYEQYF.

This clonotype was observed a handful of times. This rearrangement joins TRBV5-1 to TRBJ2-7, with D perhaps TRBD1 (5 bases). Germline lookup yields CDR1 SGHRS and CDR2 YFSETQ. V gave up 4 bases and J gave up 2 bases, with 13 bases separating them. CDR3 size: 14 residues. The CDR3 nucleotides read TGCGCCAGCAGCCCACAGGCTACTACCTACGAGCAGTACTTC. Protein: CASSPQATTYEQYF.

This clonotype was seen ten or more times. CDR3 residues: CAISEPQQGSTQYV. The CDR3 bases are TGTGCCATCAGTGAGCCCCAACAGGGCAGCACGCAGTACGTC. The chain couples TRBV10-3 to TRBJ2-7, with D possibly matching TRBD1 (6 bases). The CDR3 length is 14 residues. Germline-derived CDR1 and CDR2 are ENHRY and SYGVKD. V was cut by 2 bases and J by 9 bases, with 17 bases left in between.

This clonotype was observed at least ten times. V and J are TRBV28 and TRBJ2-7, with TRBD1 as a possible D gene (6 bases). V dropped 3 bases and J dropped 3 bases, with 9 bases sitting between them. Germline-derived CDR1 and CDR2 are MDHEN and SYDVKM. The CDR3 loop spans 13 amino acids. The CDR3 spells CASSLGQFYEQYF. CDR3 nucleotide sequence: TGTGCCAGCAGTTTGGGACAATTCTACGAGCAGTACTTC. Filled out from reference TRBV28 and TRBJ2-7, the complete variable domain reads DVKVTQSSRYLVKRTGEKVFLECVQDMDHENMFWYRQDPGLGLRLIYFSYDVKMKEKGDIPEGYSVSREKKERFSLILESASTNQTSMYLCASSLGQFYEQYFGPGTRLTVT.

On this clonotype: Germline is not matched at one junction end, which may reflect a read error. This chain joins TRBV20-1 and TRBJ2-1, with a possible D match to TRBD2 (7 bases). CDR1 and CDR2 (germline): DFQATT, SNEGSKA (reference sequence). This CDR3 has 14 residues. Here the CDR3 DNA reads TGCTGTGCAGTGGGGGGGGCCTCTCGGAATGAGCAGTTCTTC. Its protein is CCAVGGASRNEQFF.

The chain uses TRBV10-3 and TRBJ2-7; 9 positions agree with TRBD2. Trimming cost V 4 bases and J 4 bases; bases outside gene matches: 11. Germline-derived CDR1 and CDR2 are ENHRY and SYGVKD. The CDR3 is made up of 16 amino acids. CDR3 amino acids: CAISGGKAGGSYEQYF. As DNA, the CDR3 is TGTGCCATCAGTGGTGGAAAAGCGGGGGGATCTTACGAGCAGTACTTC.

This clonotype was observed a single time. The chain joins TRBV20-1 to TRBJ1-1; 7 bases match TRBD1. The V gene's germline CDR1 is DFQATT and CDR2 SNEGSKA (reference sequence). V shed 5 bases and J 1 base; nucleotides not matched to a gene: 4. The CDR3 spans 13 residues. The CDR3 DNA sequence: TGCAGTGCTCGGGGACAGACGAACACTGAAGCTTTCTTT. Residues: CSARGQTNTEAFF.

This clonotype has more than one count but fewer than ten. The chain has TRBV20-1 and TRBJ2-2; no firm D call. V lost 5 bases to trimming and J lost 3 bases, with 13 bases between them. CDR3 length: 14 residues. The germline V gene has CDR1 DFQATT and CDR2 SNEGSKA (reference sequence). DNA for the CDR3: TGCAGTGCTCCTGGCCCGCTGGACACCGGGGAGCTGTTTTTT. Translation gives CSAPGPLDTGELFF.

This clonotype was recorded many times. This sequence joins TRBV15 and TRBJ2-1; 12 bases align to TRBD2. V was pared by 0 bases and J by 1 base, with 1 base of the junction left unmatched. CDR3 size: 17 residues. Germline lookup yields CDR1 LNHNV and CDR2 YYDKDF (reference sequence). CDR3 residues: CATSRDLAGGSYNEQFF. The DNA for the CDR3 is TGTGCCACCAGCAGAGATCTAGCGGGGGGGTCCTACAATGAGCAGTTCTTC.

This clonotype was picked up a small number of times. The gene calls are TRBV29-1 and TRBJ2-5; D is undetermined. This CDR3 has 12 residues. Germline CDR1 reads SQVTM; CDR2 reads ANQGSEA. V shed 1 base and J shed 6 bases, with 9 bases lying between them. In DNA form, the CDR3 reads TGCAGCGTTGAAGGGGGAAGAAAGACCCAGTACTTC. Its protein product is CSVEGGRKTQYF.

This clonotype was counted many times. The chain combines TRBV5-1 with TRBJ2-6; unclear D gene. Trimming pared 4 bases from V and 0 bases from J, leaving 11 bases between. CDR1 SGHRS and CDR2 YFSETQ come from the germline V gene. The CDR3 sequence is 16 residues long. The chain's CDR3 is CASSPLPDSGANVLTF. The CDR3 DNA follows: TGCGCCAGCAGCCCCCTCCCTGACTCTGGGGCCAACGTCCTGACTTTC. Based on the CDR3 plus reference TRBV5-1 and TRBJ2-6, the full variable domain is KAGVTQTPRYLIKTRGQQVTLSCSPISGHRSVSWYQQTPGQGLQFLFEYFSETQRNKGNFPGRFSGRQFSNSRSEMNVSTLELGDSALYLCASSPLPDSGANVLTFGAGSRLTVL.

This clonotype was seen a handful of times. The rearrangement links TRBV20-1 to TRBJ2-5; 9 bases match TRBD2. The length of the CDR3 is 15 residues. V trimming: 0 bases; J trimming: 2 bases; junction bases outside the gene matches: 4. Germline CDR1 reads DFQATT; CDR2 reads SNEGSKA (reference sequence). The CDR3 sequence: CSARDGAGGQETQYF. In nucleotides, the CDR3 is TGCAGTGCTAGAGATGGGGCGGGGGGGCAAGAGACCCAGTACTTC.

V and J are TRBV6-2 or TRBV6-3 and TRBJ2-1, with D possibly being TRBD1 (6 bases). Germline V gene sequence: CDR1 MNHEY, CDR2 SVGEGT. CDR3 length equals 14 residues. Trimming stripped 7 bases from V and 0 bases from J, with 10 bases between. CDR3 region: CASTYRASYNEQFF. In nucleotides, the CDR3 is TGTGCCAGCACATACAGGGCCTCCTACAATGAGCAGTTCTTC.

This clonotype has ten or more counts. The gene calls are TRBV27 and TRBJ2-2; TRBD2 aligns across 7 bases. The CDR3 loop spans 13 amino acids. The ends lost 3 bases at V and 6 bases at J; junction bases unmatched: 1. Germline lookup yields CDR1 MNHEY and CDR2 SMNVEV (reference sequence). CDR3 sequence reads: CASSLTSPGELFF. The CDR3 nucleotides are TGTGCCAGCAGTTTGACTAGCCCCGGGGAGCTGTTTTTT.

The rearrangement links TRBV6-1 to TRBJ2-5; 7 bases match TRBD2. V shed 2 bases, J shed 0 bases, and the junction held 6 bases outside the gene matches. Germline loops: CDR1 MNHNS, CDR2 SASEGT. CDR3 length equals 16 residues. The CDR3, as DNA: TGTGCCAGCAGTGAACGATTGGGGGGGGACCAAGAGACCCAGTACTTC. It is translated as CASSERLGGDQETQYF.

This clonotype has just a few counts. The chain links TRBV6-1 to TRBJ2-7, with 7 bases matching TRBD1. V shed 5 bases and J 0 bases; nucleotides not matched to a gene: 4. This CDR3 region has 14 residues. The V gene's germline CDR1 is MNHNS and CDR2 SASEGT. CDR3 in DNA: TGTGCCAGCAGTCAACGGACAGGCTCCTACGAGCAGTACTTC. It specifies CASSQRTGSYEQYF.

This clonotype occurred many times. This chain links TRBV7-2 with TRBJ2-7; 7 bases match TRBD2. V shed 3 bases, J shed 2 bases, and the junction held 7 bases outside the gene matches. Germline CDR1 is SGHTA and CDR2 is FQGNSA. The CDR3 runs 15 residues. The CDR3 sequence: CASSFSFGLAYEQYF. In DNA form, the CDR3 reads TGTGCCAGCAGCTTCAGTTTTGGACTAGCCTACGAGCAGTACTTC. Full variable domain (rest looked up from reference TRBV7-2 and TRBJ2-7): GAGVSQSPSNKVTEKGKDVELRCDPISGHTALYWYRQSLGQGLEFLIYFQGNSAPDKSGLPSDRFSAERTGGSVSTLTIQRTQQEDSAVYLCASSFSFGLAYEQYFGPGTRLTVT.

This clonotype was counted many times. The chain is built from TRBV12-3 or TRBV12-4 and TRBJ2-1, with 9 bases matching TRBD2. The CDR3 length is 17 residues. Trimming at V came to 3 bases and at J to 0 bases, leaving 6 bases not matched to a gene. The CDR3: CASSLGSSGDSYNEQFF. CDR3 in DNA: TGTGCCAGCAGTTTGGGGTCTAGCGGGGACTCCTACAATGAGCAGTTCTTC.

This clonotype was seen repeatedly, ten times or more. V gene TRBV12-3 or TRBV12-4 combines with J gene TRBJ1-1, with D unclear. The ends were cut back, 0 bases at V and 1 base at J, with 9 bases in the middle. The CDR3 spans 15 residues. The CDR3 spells CASSLAPAGNTEAFF. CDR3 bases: TGTGCCAGCAGTTTAGCGCCGGCAGGGAACACTGAAGCTTTCTTT.

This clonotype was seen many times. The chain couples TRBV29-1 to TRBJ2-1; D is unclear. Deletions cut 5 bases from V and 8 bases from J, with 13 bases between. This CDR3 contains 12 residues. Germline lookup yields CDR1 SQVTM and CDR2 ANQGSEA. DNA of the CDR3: TGCAGCGTTCACCGGCAGGCGGATGAGCAGTTCTTC. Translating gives CSVHRQADEQFF.

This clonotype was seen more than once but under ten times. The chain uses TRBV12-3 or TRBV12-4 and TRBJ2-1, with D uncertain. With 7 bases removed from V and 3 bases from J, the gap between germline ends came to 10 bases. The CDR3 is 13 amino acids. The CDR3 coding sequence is TGTGCCAGCACTTACCGCCTCTACAATGAGCAGTTCTTC. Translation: CASTYRLYNEQFF.